One sample yielded the 30 T cell receptor beta chains listed below, sequenced in a study of cytomegalovirus exposure and HLA in healthy donors (dated by TCRdb to the late 2010s). To prepare the library, the immunoSEQ multiplex PCR assay was applied. For the multiplex PCR, a mixture combining 60 forward primers for TCR Vbeta segments and 13 reverse primers for TCR Jbeta segments was used. Held by TCRdb, this immuneACCESS table contains in-frame sequences only and omits some clones. Under half of the omission traces to an unresolved V gene where checked; the cause of the rest is unknown. The sample table holds about 140,000 clones, of which more than 75% were seen once. The top ten constitute roughly 2.4% of the sample. Material: PBMCs. Every receptor here comes from a woman aged 18-30 years in good health and CMV-seropositive.

This clone is labeled as medium-sized. The gene calls are TRBV2 and TRBJ1-1; TRBD1 agrees at 10 bases. Germline loops: CDR1 SNHLY, CDR2 FYNNEI. This CDR3 has 21 residues. V lost 9 bases, J lost 1 base, and 26 bases stayed unmatched. CDR3 sequence reads: CARPPGTGVVVRPRRNTEAFF. The CDR3 DNA reads as TGTGCCAGACCTCCGGGGACAGGGGTGGTGGTCCGACCTCGGAGGAACACTGAAGCTTTCTTT. Looking up the rest from reference TRBV2 and TRBJ1-1 gives the full variable domain: EPEVTQTPSHQVTQMGQEVILRCVPISNHLYFYWYRQILGQKVEFLVSFYNNEISEKSEIFDDQFSVERPDGSNFTLKIRSTKLEDSAMYFCARPPGTGVVVRPRRNTEAFFGQGTRLTVV.

J is TRBJ2-1 and V is TRBV5-6; TRBD2 agrees at 7 bases. Unmatched junction bases numbered 3, after V lost 0 bases and J lost 6 bases. CDR3 size: 14 residues. From germline, CDR1 is SGHDT and CDR2 YYEEEE. Written as DNA, the CDR3 is TGTGCCAGCAGCTTGGAGGGGACTACCAATGAGCAGTTCTTC. Amino acid sequence: CASSLEGTTNEQFF.

The chain recombines TRBV10-3 with TRBJ1-6; D is ambiguous. Germline loops: CDR1 ENHRY, CDR2 SYGVKD. The CDR3 extends over 14 amino acids. V lost 2 bases and J lost 9, with 11 bases in between. This CDR3 reads CAISEVADTSPLHF. The DNA of the CDR3 is TGTGCCATCAGTGAGGTGGCAGATACTTCACCCCTCCACTTT.

This chain links TRBV7-2 with TRBJ2-7; 12 bases are shared with TRBD2. The length of the CDR3 is 16 residues. Per the germline V gene, CDR1 is SGHTA and CDR2 is FQGNSA. With 2 bases clipped from V and 6 bases from J, the junction kept 8 bases outside the gene matches. The CDR3 bases are TGTGCCAGCAGCTTAACGACTAGCGGGGGTTCCCTCGAGCAGTACTTC. Amino acid sequence: CASSLTTSGGSLEQYF. The full variable domain, its missing parts supplied by reference TRBV7-2 and TRBJ2-7, is GAGVSQSPSNKVTEKGKDVELRCDPISGHTALYWYRQSLGQGLEFLIYFQGNSAPDKSGLPSDRFSAERTGGSVSTLTIQRTQQEDSAVYLCASSLTTSGGSLEQYFGPGTRLTVT.

The chain is built from TRBV4-3 and TRBJ1-3; 8 positions agree with TRBD1. Germline CDR1 and CDR2: LGHNA and YSLEER. V gave up 4 bases and J gave up 4 bases; unmatched junction bases: 9. The CDR3 runs to 16 residues. The CDR3 here is CASSLSGQGSGNTIYF. Written as DNA, the CDR3 is TGCGCCAGCAGCCTATCCGGACAGGGCTCCGGAAACACCATATATTTT.

The chain is built from TRBV19 and TRBJ2-1; D is possibly TRBD1 (6 bases). The CDR3 contains 13 residues. Germline-derived CDR1 and CDR2 are LNHDA and SQIVND (reference sequence). Deletions cut 4 bases from V and 4 bases from J, with 8 bases between. This chain's CDR3 is CASSKTGYNEQFF. DNA for the CDR3: TGTGCCAGTAGTAAGACAGGTTACAATGAGCAGTTCTTC. Drawing the rest from reference TRBV19 and TRBJ2-1, the complete variable domain is DGGITQSPKYLFRKEGQNVTLSCEQNLNHDAMYWYRQDPGQGLRLIYYSQIVNDFQKGDIAEGYSVSREKKESFPLTVTSAQKNPTAFYLCASSKTGYNEQFFGPGTRLTVL.

The chain uses TRBV6-5 and TRBJ1-5; possible D gene TRBD1, 6 bases. The CDR3 length is 13 residues. From germline, CDR1 is MNHEY and CDR2 SVGAGI. V was trimmed by 4 bases and J by 4 bases, leaving 8 bases between them. The CDR3 sequence: CASSSDSNQPQHF. CDR3 nucleotides: TGTGCCAGCAGTTCGGACAGTAATCAGCCCCAGCATTTT.

The chain has TRBV7-2 and TRBJ1-1, with 10 bases identical to TRBD1. The germline gives CDR1 SGHTA, CDR2 FQGNSA. The CDR3 runs to 16 residues. V was pared by 6 bases and J by 1 base, with 8 bases of the junction left unmatched. The CDR3 DNA is TGTGCCAGCAGGGGACAGGGGCAAATTCGGAACACTGAAGCTTTCTTT. Encoded protein: CASRGQGQIRNTEAFF.

J is TRBJ1-1 and V is TRBV7-2, with D unresolved. In germline, CDR1 is SGHTA, CDR2 FQGNSA. The CDR3 loop spans 15 amino acids. V lost 2 bases and J 0 bases, leaving 10 bases between the germline ends. CDR3 region: CASSLFVELNTEAFF. CDR3 coding DNA: TGTGCCAGCAGCTTATTTGTGGAGTTGAACACTGAAGCTTTCTTT.

This clone has a single count. V gene TRBV7-2 combines with J gene TRBJ2-7, with 8 bases identical to TRBD2. Germline lookup yields CDR1 SGHTA and CDR2 FQGNSA. There are 16 residues in the CDR3. Losses at the gene ends were 5 bases for V and 7 bases for J; bases not matched to a gene: 16. The CDR3 sequence: CASSRSGLAGGLEQYF. CDR3 DNA: TGTGCCAGCAGCCGTTCCGGACTAGCCGGTGGACTGGAGCAGTACTTC.

The chain joins TRBV7-2 to TRBJ1-6; D call uncertain. Trimming removed 5 bases from V and 9 bases from J, with 14 bases in between. The CDR3 runs to 14 residues. The germline CDR1 and CDR2 sequences are SGHTA and FQGNSA. The CDR3 nucleotides are TGTGCCAGCAGCCCAGAACCACAAACTTCACCCCTCCACTTT. It is translated as CASSPEPQTSPLHF.

The genes are TRBV11-3 and TRBJ1-3, with D tentatively TRBD1 (6 bases). The CDR3 loop spans 17 amino acids. Germline V gives CDR1 SGHNT, CDR2 YENEEA. V lost 1 base and J lost 0, with 13 bases in between. For the CDR3, the DNA is TGTGCCAGCAGCTTAGGTCCGGGACATAGCTCTGGAAACACCATATATTTT. This translates into CASSLGPGHSSGNTIYF.

This clone was seen more than once but under ten times. The chain has TRBV12-5 and TRBJ1-6; D is unclear. The germline V gene encodes CDR1 LGHNT and CDR2 FRNRAP. Deletions cut 8 bases from V and 3 bases from J, with 8 bases between. The CDR3 is made up of 13 amino acids. The chain's CDR3 is CASSRYYNSPLHF. The CDR3 coding sequence is TGTGCTAGTTCACGGTACTATAATTCACCCCTCCACTTT. Full variable domain (remainder filled in from reference TRBV12-5 and TRBJ1-6): DARVTQTPRHKVTEMGQEVTMRCQPILGHNTVFWYRQTMMQGLELLAYFRNRAPLDDSGMPKDRFSAEMPDATLATLKIQPSEPRDSAVYFCASSRYYNSPLHFGNGTRLTVT.

This clone was observed a few times. This sequence joins TRBV18 and TRBJ1-6, with TRBD1 identical over 8 bases. The CDR3 is made up of 16 amino acids. V trimming: 3 bases; J trimming: 6 bases; junction bases outside the gene matches: 7. Germline-derived CDR1 and CDR2 are KGHSH and LQKENI. CDR3 in DNA: TGTGCCAGCTCACCTAGGCAGGGGGCAAGTAATTCACCCCTCCACTTT. It translates to CASSPRQGASNSPLHF. Full variable domain (outside the CDR3, taken from reference TRBV18 and TRBJ1-6): NAGVMQNPRHLVRRRGQEARLRCSPMKGHSHVYWYRQLPEEGLKFMVYLQKENIIDESGMPKERFSAEFPKEGPSILRIQQVVRGDSAAYFCASSPRQGASNSPLHFGNGTRLTVT.

The V and J genes are TRBV5-4 and TRBJ2-7, with a tentative D call TRBD1 (8 bases). CDR1 and CDR2 (germline): SGHNT, YYREEE (reference sequence). This CDR3 is built from 15 residues. V lost 3 bases, J lost 3 bases, and 16 bases lay in between. CDR3 loop: CASSWEGQESYEQYF. The DNA for the CDR3 is TGTGCCAGCAGCTGGGAGGGACAGGAGAGCTACGAGCAGTACTTC.

The chain is built from TRBV7-6 and TRBJ1-1; D call uncertain. Looked up from germline, CDR1 is SGHVS and CDR2 is FNYEAQ. CDR3 length: 13 residues. V dropped 1 base and J dropped 1 base, with 4 bases sitting between them. The CDR3 sequence is CASSLGANTEAFF. The CDR3 DNA is TGTGCCAGCAGCTTAGGGGCGAACACTGAAGCTTTCTTT.

The chain employs TRBV18 and TRBJ2-7, with 12 bases that match TRBD2. Germline CDR1 reads KGHSH; CDR2 reads LQKENI. This CDR3 is 16 amino acids long. Germline trimming cut 4 bases from V and 6 bases from J; bases unmatched to any gene: 10. CDR3 nucleotides: TGTGCCAGCTCACGTGATCTAGCGGGGGGGCCAATCGAGCAGTACTTC. Amino acids: CASSRDLAGGPIEQYF.

In DNA form, the CDR3 reads TGCGCCAGCAGCCAAGCCCTATCAGGGGGGATCAACGAGCAGTACTTC. This gives the protein CASSQALSGGINEQYF. The chain joins TRBV4-3 to TRBJ2-7, with D tentatively TRBD1 (7 bases). The CDR3 consists of 16 residues. The V and J ends lost 1 base and 5 bases respectively, with 18 bases between them. Germline V gene sequence: CDR1 LGHNA, CDR2 YSLEER.

The chain has TRBV11-2 and TRBJ2-4, with D possibly TRBD1 on 5 matching bases. This CDR3 contains 16 residues. Trimming removed 5 bases at V and 0 bases at J, with 14 bases between. CDR1 and CDR2 (germline): SGHAT, FQNNGV. The DNA for the CDR3 is TGTGCCAGCAGCAAAATCCCAGGGCTAGCCAAAAACATTCAGTACTTC. Translating it yields CASSKIPGLAKNIQYF.

The chain links TRBV6-5 to TRBJ1-5, with unresolved D. CDR3 length: 15 residues. CDR1 and CDR2 from the germline V gene are MNHEY and SVGAGI. The ends were cut back, 6 bases at V and 3 bases at J, with 15 bases in the middle. The CDR3 protein is CASRFSAADNQPQHF. DNA of the CDR3: TGTGCCAGCAGATTCAGTGCGGCAGACAATCAGCCCCAGCATTTT.

CDR3 coding DNA: TGTGCCAGCAGGTCGGAGGGCCCTAATTCACCCCTCCACTTT. This gives the protein CASRSEGPNSPLHF. The chain is built from TRBV13 and TRBJ1-6; unclear D gene. The V end was cut by 6 bases, the J end by 6 bases, with 12 bases between. Germline lookup yields CDR1 PRHDT and CDR2 FYEKMQ (reference sequence). This CDR3 comprises 14 residues.

This clone turned up a few times. This chain connects TRBV6-1 to TRBJ1-4, with 7 bases identical to TRBD1. V gave up 2 bases and J gave up 6 bases; unmatched junction bases: 6. The germline V gene encodes CDR1 MNHNS and CDR2 SASEGT. The CDR3 runs 15 residues. The CDR3 is CASSEFGQDYEKLFF. The CDR3 DNA sequence: TGTGCCAGCAGTGAATTCGGACAGGACTATGAAAAACTGTTTTTT.

The chain combines TRBV4-1 with TRBJ2-2; D is uncertain. V lost 4 bases to trimming and J lost 6 bases, with 6 bases between them. The CDR3 is made up of 12 amino acids. Germline values: CDR1 MGHRA, CDR2 YSYEKL. The DNA for the CDR3 is TGCGCCAGCAGCCTTCAGTCCGGGGAGCTGTTTTTT. It codes for CASSLQSGELFF.

This sequence joins TRBV28 and TRBJ2-7, with 7 bases identical to TRBD1. In germline, CDR1 is MDHEN, CDR2 SYDVKM. The length of the CDR3 is 13 residues. V was pared by 2 bases and J by 3 bases, with 1 base of the junction left unmatched. In DNA, the CDR3 is TGTGCCAGCAGTTTACAGGGGGTCTACGAGCAGTACTTC. This codes for CASSLQGVYEQYF.

The chain joins TRBV28 to TRBJ1-6, with D possibly matching TRBD1 (5 bases). Trimming pared 7 bases from V and 6 bases from J, leaving 16 bases between. This CDR3 comprises 15 residues. Germline loops: CDR1 MDHEN, CDR2 SYDVKM. The CDR3 is CASNPAGGGNSPLHF. The CDR3 DNA is TGTGCCAGCAACCCGGCGGGGGGAGGTAATTCACCCCTCCACTTT.

The V call is TRBV14, the J call TRBJ2-5; D is unclear. Germline loops: CDR1 SGHDN, CDR2 FVKESK. V dropped 1 base and J dropped 0 bases, with 12 bases sitting between them. The CDR3 spans 16 residues. The CDR3 reads CASSQVRYSNQETQYF. The DNA of the CDR3 is TGTGCCAGCAGCCAAGTTCGGTACAGCAACCAAGAGACCCAGTACTTC.

The chain recombines TRBV19 with TRBJ1-5; tentative D call: TRBD1 (6 bases). V was trimmed by 7 bases and J by 4 bases, leaving 11 bases between them. The CDR3 is 13 amino acids. Per germline, CDR1 LNHDA and CDR2 SQIVND (reference sequence). The CDR3 here is CASTGQLNQPQHF. The CDR3, as DNA: TGTGCCAGTACAGGACAGCTTAATCAGCCCCAGCATTTT.

The chain is built from TRBV28 and TRBJ1-1; a possible D gene is TRBD1 (5 bases). Trimming shortened V by 5 bases and J by 0 bases, and 10 bases separated the two germline ends. This CDR3 is built from 14 residues. Germline CDR1 reads MDHEN; CDR2 reads SYDVKM. CDR3 DNA: TGTGCCAGCAGTCTGGACACCTTGAACACTGAAGCTTTCTTT. Translated, it gives CASSLDTLNTEAFF.

This sequence joins TRBV11-2 and TRBJ1-3, with 8 bases matching TRBD1. CDR1 SGHAT and CDR2 FQNNGV come from the germline V gene. This CDR3 contains 15 residues. Trimming took 3 bases from V and 0 from J; bases not matched to a gene: 1. Written as DNA, the CDR3 is TGTGCCAGCAGCTTTGGGACAGGCTCTGGAAACACCATATATTTT. This encodes CASSFGTGSGNTIYF.

This chain links TRBV5-1 with TRBJ1-1; D is uncertain. The V and J ends lost 2 bases and 2 bases respectively, with 10 bases between them. In germline, CDR1 is SGHRS, CDR2 YFSETQ. This CDR3 is built from 14 residues. In nucleotides, the CDR3 is TGCGCCAGCAGCTTTAACAGTCTAAACACTGAAGCTTTCTTT. Protein: CASSFNSLNTEAFF.